Listed here are 29 T cell receptor beta chains from one sample, sequenced in a study of CD8 T cells in Susac syndrome. When the RNA was reverse transcribed, random hexamers were used with an input of 0.5 to 1 ug. TCRdb called the immunoSEQ multiplex PCR reads again in MiXCR, with one record for every CDR3 protein. Of some 60,000 distinct CDR3 sequences listed, around nine tenths were seen once; the top ten hold approximately 0.2%. Sample: CD8+ T cells from PBMCs. The receptors were sampled from a human donor in good health.

V gene TRBV19 combines with J gene TRBJ1-5; 9 nucleotides align to TRBD1. V gave up 4 bases and J gave up 6 bases; unmatched junction bases: 13. CDR3 length equals 17 residues. Germline CDR1 reads LNHDA; CDR2 reads SQIVND (reference sequence). CDR3 sequence (DNA): TGTGCCAGTAGTACACGGGACAGGGTAGATTTGGGTCAGCCCCAGCATTTT. It encodes CASSTRDRVDLGQPQHF.

A note on this clonotype: One end of the junction fails to match germline, which may point to a read error. The chain recombines TRBV2 with TRBJ2-1, with D perhaps assigned TRBD1 or TRBD2 (5 bases each). The V gene's germline CDR1 is SNHLY and CDR2 FYNNEI. The CDR3 has 14 amino acids. The CDR3 coding sequence is TGTGCCAGCAGAGAAGAGGGACCCTACAATGAGCAGTTCTTC. This gives the protein CASREEGPYNEQFF.

In nucleotides, the CDR3 is TGTGCCAGCAGCCAAGATCGGAACCTTGATACGCAGTATTTT. It codes for CASSQDRNLDTQYF. This chain connects TRBV4-2 to TRBJ2-3; D unresolved. Germline V gene data show CDR1 as LGHNA and CDR2 as YNFKEQ. The CDR3 extends over 14 amino acids. The V and J ends lost 0 bases and 6 bases respectively, with 10 bases between them.

This clonotype was counted between two and nine times. The chain joins TRBV27 to TRBJ1-1, with unresolved D. Germline values: CDR1 MNHEY, CDR2 SMNVEV (reference sequence). This CDR3 spans 14 amino acids. Deletions cut 2 bases from V and 0 bases from J, with 7 bases between. CDR3 in DNA: TGTGCCAGCAGTTTAGCGCGTTTGAACACTGAAGCTTTCTTT. This sequence encodes CASSLARLNTEAFF.

The rearrangement joins TRBV11-2 to TRBJ2-1; D perhaps matches TRBD1 (6 bases). The CDR3 has 12 amino acids. In germline, CDR1 is SGHAT, CDR2 FQNNGV. The V end lost 8 bases, the J end lost 6 bases, and 11 bases lay between the germline ends. This chain's CDR3 is CASGTRFNEQFF. The CDR3 coding sequence is TGTGCCAGCGGGACACGGTTCAATGAGCAGTTCTTC.

This clonotype was recorded only once. The V and J genes are TRBV20-1 and TRBJ2-7; the D gene is possibly TRBD1 (5 bases). This CDR3 region has 14 residues. Trimming removed 4 bases from V and 0 bases from J, with 13 bases in between. Germline loops: CDR1 DFQATT, CDR2 SNEGSKA (reference sequence). This chain's CDR3 is CSAKDTESSYEQYF. The DNA of the CDR3 is TGCAGTGCTAAGGACACCGAGAGCTCCTACGAGCAGTACTTC.

The chain has TRBV23-1 and TRBJ2-5, with D unresolved. TRBV23-1 is placed among ORFs of uncertain function. CDR3 size: 14 residues. The V end lost 4 bases, the J end lost 5 bases, and 14 bases lay between the germline ends. CDR3 DNA: TGCGCCAGCAGTCGGGTCGGCCTTCCGGAGACCCAGTACTTC. As protein: CASSRVGLPETQYF.

This chain joins TRBV7-3 and TRBJ2-5; 8 positions agree with TRBD2. The ends lost 1 base at V and 1 base at J; junction bases unmatched: 2. CDR3 length: 15 residues. The germline V gene encodes CDR1 SGHTA and CDR2 FQGTGA. The CDR3 DNA reads as TGTGCCAGCAGCTTAAACGGGGGGGTCCAAGAGACCCAGTACTTC. Its translation is CASSLNGGVQETQYF. Complete variable domain (other parts from reference TRBV7-3 and TRBJ2-5): GAGVSQTPSNKVTEKGKYVELRCDPISGHTALYWYRQSLGQGPEFLIYFQGTGAADDSGLPNDRFFAVRPEGSVSTLKIQRTERGDSAVYLCASSLNGGVQETQYFGPGTRLLVL.

The rearrangement joins TRBV6-1 to TRBJ2-7; 8 bases line up with TRBD1. The germline CDR1 and CDR2 sequences are MNHNS and SASEGT. This CDR3 region has 14 residues. The V gene end was trimmed by 7 bases and the J gene end by 4 bases; junction bases not matched to a gene: 9. CDR3 protein: CASIRQGNAYEQYF. The CDR3 DNA follows: TGTGCCAGCATTAGACAGGGGAATGCGTACGAGCAGTACTTC.

The chain links TRBV13 to TRBJ2-7, with D possibly being TRBD1 or TRBD2 (5 bases each). Looked up from germline, CDR1 is PRHDT and CDR2 is FYEKMQ (reference sequence). With 1 base removed from V and 2 bases from J, the gap between germline ends came to 12 bases. The length of the CDR3 is 15 residues. CDR3 nucleotides: TGTGCCAGCAGCTTAGTGGGAGACAGACCCTACGAGCAGTACTTC. Translation: CASSLVGDRPYEQYF.

This chain uses TRBV28 with TRBJ2-7; TRBD1 matches 7 bases. The germline V gene has CDR1 MDHEN and CDR2 SYDVKM. V shed 8 bases, J shed 0 bases, and the junction held 10 bases outside the gene matches. This CDR3 comprises 15 residues. CDR3 region: CASRKTGAGSYEQYF. The DNA for the CDR3 is TGTGCCAGCCGAAAAACAGGGGCGGGCTCCTACGAGCAGTACTTC.

The J gene is TRBJ2-2, the V gene TRBV15; 7 bases match TRBD1. CDR1 is LNHNV and CDR2 is YYDKDF in the germline V gene (reference sequence). The CDR3 totals 15 residues. With V trimmed by 5 bases and J by 4 bases, 7 bases remained unmatched. The CDR3 here is CATSGYRGTTGELFF. CDR3 in DNA: TGTGCCACCAGCGGCTACAGGGGTACCACCGGGGAGCTGTTTTTT. Complete variable domain (other parts from reference TRBV15 and TRBJ2-2): DAMVIQNPRYQVTQFGKPVTLSCSQTLNHNVMYWYQQKSSQAPKLLFHYYDKDFNNEADTPDNFQSRRPNTSFCFLDIRSPGLGDTAMYLCATSGYRGTTGELFFGEGSRLTVL.

V is TRBV4-1 and J is TRBJ2-1; D is uncertain. Per germline, CDR1 MGHRA and CDR2 YSYEKL. This CDR3 is built from 14 residues. Trimming cost V 0 bases and J 10 bases, with 13 bases left between them. The CDR3 DNA reads as TGCGCCAGCAGCCAAGATCTACTGGAACTAGAGCAGTTCTTC. Its translation is CASSQDLLELEQFF.

This clonotype was picked up a small number of times. This chain links TRBV12-3 or TRBV12-4 with TRBJ2-2; D is unresolved. CDR3 length equals 15 residues. V was clipped by 5 bases and J by 2 bases, with 12 bases between them. The CDR3 nucleotides read TGTGCCAGCAGTCCCCTCCCCTCCAACACCGGGGAGCTGTTTTTT. It translates to CASSPLPSNTGELFF.

This chain joins TRBV28 and TRBJ1-1, with D tentatively TRBD1 (5 bases). V was pared by 5 bases and J by 4 bases, with 8 bases between. CDR3 length: 12 amino acids. Germline-derived CDR1 and CDR2 are MDHEN and SYDVKM. CDR3: CASSRGVTEAFF. The CDR3 DNA reads as TGTGCCAGCAGTCGAGGGGTCACTGAAGCTTTCTTT.

This clonotype occurred a few times. The chain uses TRBV7-8 and TRBJ2-1; D remains unclear. V was clipped by 5 bases and J by 5 bases, with 4 bases between them. Germline CDR1 reads SGHVS; CDR2 reads FQNEAQ. The length of the CDR3 is 11 residues. The CDR3 sequence: CASSTNNEQFF. CDR3 DNA: TGTGCCAGCAGCACAAACAATGAGCAGTTCTTC.

The V and J genes are TRBV30 and TRBJ1-1; D gene ambiguous. The CDR3 runs 13 residues. The germline CDR1 and CDR2 sequences are GTSNPN and SVGIG (reference sequence). The ends were cut back, 2 bases at V and 4 bases at J, with 11 bases in the middle. CDR3 loop: CAWSTSAGTEAFF. CDR3 DNA: TGTGCCTGGAGTACGTCGGCGGGCACTGAAGCTTTCTTT.

The chain is built from TRBV30 and TRBJ1-1; maybe TRBD1 (5 bases). Germline CDR1 is GTSNPN and CDR2 is SVGIG (reference sequence). Trimming shortened V by 0 bases and J by 6 bases, and 14 bases separated the two germline ends. This CDR3 comprises 14 residues. The CDR3 is CAWSVSAGVPEAFF. The CDR3 DNA reads TGTGCCTGGAGTGTATCGGCGGGGGTTCCTGAAGCTTTCTTT.

The gene calls are TRBV9 and TRBJ2-7, with D possibly TRBD1 on 6 matching bases. The CDR3 is 14 amino acids. V lost 3 bases and J 3 bases, leaving 13 bases between the germline ends. Germline CDR1 is SGDLS and CDR2 is YYNGEE. CDR3: CASSEGTSGYEQYF. The CDR3 DNA sequence: TGTGCCAGCAGCGAAGGGACATCCGGCTACGAGCAGTACTTC.

The V gene is TRBV4-3, the J gene TRBJ2-1, with 12 positions matching TRBD2. V was pared by 1 base and J by 8 bases, with 6 bases of the junction left unmatched. This CDR3 has 16 residues. The germline V gene encodes CDR1 LGHNA and CDR2 YSLEER. CDR3 coding DNA: TGCGCCAGCAGCCAAGGGGCTAGCGGGGGGGTATATGAGCAGTTCTTC. This sequence encodes CASSQGASGGVYEQFF.

A single count supports this clonotype. The chain has TRBV9 and TRBJ2-3; possible D gene TRBD2, 5 bases. Germline V gene sequence: CDR1 SGDLS, CDR2 YYNGEE. The CDR3 runs to 15 residues. The V gene lost 4 bases and the J gene lost 4 bases, with 16 bases spanning the gap. In nucleotides, the CDR3 is TGTGCCAGCAGCCCTTGGGGTCGGGGTTCAGATACGCAGTATTTT. Its translation is CASSPWGRGSDTQYF. Full variable domain (remainder filled in from reference TRBV9 and TRBJ2-3): DSGVTQTPKHLITATGQRVTLRCSPRSGDLSVYWYQQSLDQGLQFLIQYYNGEERAKGNILERFSAQQFPDLHSELNLSSLELGDSALYFCASSPWGRGSDTQYFGPGTRLTVL.

This rearrangement joins TRBV5-1 to TRBJ1-5; D perhaps matches TRBD1 (5 bases). V was trimmed by 4 bases and J by 3 bases, leaving 14 bases between them. From germline, CDR1 is SGHRS and CDR2 YFSETQ. The length of the CDR3 is 15 residues. In DNA, the CDR3 is TGCGCCAGCAGCATTCGGGACCGCGACAATCAGCCCCAGCATTTT. Translating it yields CASSIRDRDNQPQHF.

The chain couples TRBV27 to TRBJ1-2; TRBD1 matches 7 bases. The CDR3 is 17 residues long. J lost 4 bases, V lost 0 bases, and 11 bases had no gene match. Germline V CDR1 and CDR2: MNHEY, SMNVEV (reference sequence). The CDR3 DNA is TGTGCCAGCAGTTTATCGACCGTACAGGGGTGGGTCTATGGCTACACCTTC. Translating gives CASSLSTVQGWVYGYTF.

V usage is TRBV5-4 and J usage is TRBJ2-4, with D unresolved. Germline V lookup: CDR1 SGHNT, CDR2 YYREEE (reference sequence). Between the trimmed V and J ends, which lost 3 bases and 8 bases, there was a span of 12 bases. The CDR3 loop spans 13 amino acids. The CDR3 sequence: CASSSDRDYIQYF. The CDR3, as DNA: TGTGCCAGCAGCTCCGACCGCGATTACATTCAGTACTTC. Together with reference TRBV5-4 and TRBJ2-4, the CDR3 gives the full variable domain: ETGVTQSPTHLIKTRGQQVTLRCSSQSGHNTVSWYQQALGQGPQFIFQYYREEENGRGNFPPRFSGLQFPNYSSELNVNALELDDSALYLCASSSDRDYIQYFGAGTRLSVL.

The chain joins TRBV6-5 to TRBJ2-1; 9 bases line up with TRBD1. Germline CDR1 and CDR2: MNHEY and SVGAGI. The junction had 6 bases not matched to a gene; V was cut back by 8 bases and J by 4 bases. The CDR3 runs to 14 residues. CDR3 residues: CASAPGQGYNEQFF. In DNA, the CDR3 is TGTGCCAGCGCCCCGGGACAGGGATACAATGAGCAGTTCTTC.

The chain links TRBV7-3 to TRBJ2-1; 16 bases line up with TRBD2. Per the germline V gene, CDR1 is SGHTA and CDR2 is FQGTGA. The CDR3 has 18 amino acids. V shed 4 bases, J shed 6 bases, and the junction held 9 bases outside the gene matches. CDR3 amino acids: CASSYSGTSGGAINEQFF. DNA of the CDR3: TGTGCCAGCAGCTACAGCGGGACTAGCGGGGGGGCGATCAATGAGCAGTTCTTC.

This clonotype has just one count. V usage is TRBV4-2 and J usage is TRBJ1-1, with 8 bases identical to TRBD1. V gave up 4 bases and J gave up 6 bases; unmatched junction bases: 7. The CDR3 runs 14 residues. Germline V gene sequence: CDR1 LGHNA, CDR2 YNFKEQ. CDR3 loop: CASSPSYRGAEAFF. CDR3 nucleotide sequence: TGTGCCAGCAGCCCGTCCTACAGGGGGGCTGAAGCTTTCTTT.

The chain combines TRBV12-3 or TRBV12-4 with TRBJ2-7; 8 nucleotides agree with TRBD1. V was clipped by 2 bases and J by 1 base; unmatched bases: 7. The CDR3 is made up of 16 amino acids. CDR3 sequence (DNA): TGTGCCAGCAGTTTAAGGGACGGGACAGGTTCCTACGAGCAGTACTTC. Its protein is CASSLRDGTGSYEQYF.

The gene calls are TRBV3-1 and TRBJ2-7; perhaps TRBD2 as D (5 bases). This CDR3 contains 15 residues. Trimming stripped 1 base from V and 3 bases from J, with 13 bases between. Germline CDR1 reads LGHDT; CDR2 reads YNNKEL (reference sequence). CDR3 DNA: TGTGCCAGCAGCCAAGGTTCGGGGATCGGCTACGAGCAGTACTTC. This sequence encodes CASSQGSGIGYEQYF.